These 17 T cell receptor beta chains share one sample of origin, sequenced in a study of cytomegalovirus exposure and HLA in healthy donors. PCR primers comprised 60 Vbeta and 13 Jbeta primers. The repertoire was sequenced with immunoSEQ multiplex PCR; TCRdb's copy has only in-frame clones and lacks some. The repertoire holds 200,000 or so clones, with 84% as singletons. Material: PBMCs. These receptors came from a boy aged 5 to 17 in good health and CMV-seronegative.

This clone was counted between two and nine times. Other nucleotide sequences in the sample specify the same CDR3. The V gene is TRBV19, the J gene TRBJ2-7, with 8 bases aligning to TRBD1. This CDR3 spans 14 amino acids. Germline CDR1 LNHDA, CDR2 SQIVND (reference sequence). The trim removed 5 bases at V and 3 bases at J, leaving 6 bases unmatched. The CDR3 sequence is CASSLTGTGYEQYF. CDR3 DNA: TGTGCCAGTAGTCTTACCGGGACAGGCTACGAGCAGTACTTC. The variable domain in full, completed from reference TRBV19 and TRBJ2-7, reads DGGITQSPKYLFRKEGQNVTLSCEQNLNHDAMYWYRQDPGQGLRLIYYSQIVNDFQKGDIAEGYSVSREKKESFPLTVTSAQKNPTAFYLCASSLTGTGYEQYFGPGTRLTVT.

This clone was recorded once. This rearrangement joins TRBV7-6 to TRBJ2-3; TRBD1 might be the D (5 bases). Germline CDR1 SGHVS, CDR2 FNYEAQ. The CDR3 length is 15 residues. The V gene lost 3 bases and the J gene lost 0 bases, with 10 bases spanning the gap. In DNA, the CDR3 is TGTGCCAGCAGCTTTACAGGTCTTAGCACAGATACGCAGTATTTT. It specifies CASSFTGLSTDTQYF. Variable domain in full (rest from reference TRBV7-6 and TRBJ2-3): GAGVSQSPRYKVTKRGQDVALRCDPISGHVSLYWYRQALGQGPEFLTYFNYEAQQDKSGLPNDRFSAERPEGSISTLTIQRTEQRDSAMYRCASSFTGLSTDTQYFGPGTRLTVL.

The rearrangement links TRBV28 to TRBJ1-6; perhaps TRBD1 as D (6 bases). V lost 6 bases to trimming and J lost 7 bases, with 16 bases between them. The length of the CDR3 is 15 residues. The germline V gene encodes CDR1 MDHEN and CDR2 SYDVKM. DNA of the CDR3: TGTGCCAGCAGCCCTACACAGGGTTGGAATTCACCCCTCCACTTT. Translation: CASSPTQGWNSPLHF.

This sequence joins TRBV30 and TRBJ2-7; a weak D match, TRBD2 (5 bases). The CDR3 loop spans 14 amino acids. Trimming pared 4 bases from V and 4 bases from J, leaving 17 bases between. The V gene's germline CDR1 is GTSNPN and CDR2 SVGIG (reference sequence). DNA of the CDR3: TGTGCCTGGACACTTGGATCGGGGATTTACGAGCAGTACTTC. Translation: CAWTLGSGIYEQYF.

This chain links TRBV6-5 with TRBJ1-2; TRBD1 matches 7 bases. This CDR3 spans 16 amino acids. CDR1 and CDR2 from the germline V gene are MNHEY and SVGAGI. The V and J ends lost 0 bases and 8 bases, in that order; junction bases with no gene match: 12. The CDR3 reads CASSYSTGPRVGGYTF. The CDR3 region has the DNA TGTGCCAGCAGTTACTCGACAGGGCCCCGAGTCGGGGGCTACACCTTC.

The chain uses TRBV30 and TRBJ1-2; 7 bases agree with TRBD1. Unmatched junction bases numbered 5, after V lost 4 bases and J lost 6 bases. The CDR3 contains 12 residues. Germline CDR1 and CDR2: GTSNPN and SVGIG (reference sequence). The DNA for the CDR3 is TGTGCCTGGAAGGAGACAGGGAATGGCTACACCTTC. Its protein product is CAWKETGNGYTF.

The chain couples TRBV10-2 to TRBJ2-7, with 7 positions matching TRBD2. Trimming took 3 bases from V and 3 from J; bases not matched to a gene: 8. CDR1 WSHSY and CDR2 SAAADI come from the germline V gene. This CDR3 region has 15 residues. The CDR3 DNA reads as TGCGCCAGCAGTGATTGGGCTAGCGGAGACTACGAGCAGTACTTC. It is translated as CASSDWASGDYEQYF.

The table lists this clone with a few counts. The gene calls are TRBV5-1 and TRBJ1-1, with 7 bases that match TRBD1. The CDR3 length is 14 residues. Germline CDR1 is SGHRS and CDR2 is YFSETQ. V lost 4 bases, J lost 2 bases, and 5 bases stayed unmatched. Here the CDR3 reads CASSRGTANTEAFF. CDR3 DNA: TGCGCCAGCAGCCGCGGGACAGCCAACACTGAAGCTTTCTTT. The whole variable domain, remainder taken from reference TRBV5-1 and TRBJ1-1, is KAGVTQTPRYLIKTRGQQVTLSCSPISGHRSVSWYQQTPGQGLQFLFEYFSETQRNKGNFPGRFSGRQFSNSRSEMNVSTLELGDSALYLCASSRGTANTEAFFGQGTRLTVV.

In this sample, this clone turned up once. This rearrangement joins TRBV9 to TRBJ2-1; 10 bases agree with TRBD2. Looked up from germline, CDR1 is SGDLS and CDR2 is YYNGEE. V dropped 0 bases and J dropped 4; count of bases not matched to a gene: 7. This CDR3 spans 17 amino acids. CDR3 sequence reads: CASSVGWGTSAYNEQFF. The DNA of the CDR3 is TGTGCCAGCAGCGTAGGGTGGGGGACTAGCGCTTACAATGAGCAGTTCTTC.

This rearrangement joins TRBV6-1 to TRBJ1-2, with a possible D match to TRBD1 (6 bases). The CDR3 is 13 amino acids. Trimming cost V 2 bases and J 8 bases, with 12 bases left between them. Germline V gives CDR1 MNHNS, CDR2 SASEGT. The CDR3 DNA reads TGTGCCAGCAGTGAAAGTGGGGGCGCCGGCTACACCTTC. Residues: CASSESGGAGYTF.

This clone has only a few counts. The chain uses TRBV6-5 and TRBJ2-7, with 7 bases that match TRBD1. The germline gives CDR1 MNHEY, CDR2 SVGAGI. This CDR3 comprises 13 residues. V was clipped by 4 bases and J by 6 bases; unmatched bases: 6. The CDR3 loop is CASSFSTGLEQYF. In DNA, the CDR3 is TGTGCCAGCAGTTTCTCGACAGGGCTCGAGCAGTACTTC.

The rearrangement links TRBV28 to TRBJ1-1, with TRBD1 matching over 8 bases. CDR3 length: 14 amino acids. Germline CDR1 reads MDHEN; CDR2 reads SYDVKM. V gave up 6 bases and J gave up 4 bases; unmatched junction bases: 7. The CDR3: CASRTGVSSTEAFF. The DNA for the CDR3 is TGTGCCAGCAGGACAGGGGTTTCATCCACTGAAGCTTTCTTT. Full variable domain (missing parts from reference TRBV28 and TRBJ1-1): DVKVTQSSRYLVKRTGEKVFLECVQDMDHENMFWYRQDPGLGLRLIYFSYDVKMKEKGDIPEGYSVSREKKERFSLILESASTNQTSMYLCASRTGVSSTEAFFGQGTRLTVV.

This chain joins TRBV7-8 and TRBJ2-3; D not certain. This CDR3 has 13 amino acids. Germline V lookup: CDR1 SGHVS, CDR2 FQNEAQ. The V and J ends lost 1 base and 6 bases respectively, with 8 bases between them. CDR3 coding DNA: TGTGCCAGCAGCTTAGGAGGTCGGGATACGCAGTATTTT. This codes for CASSLGGRDTQYF.

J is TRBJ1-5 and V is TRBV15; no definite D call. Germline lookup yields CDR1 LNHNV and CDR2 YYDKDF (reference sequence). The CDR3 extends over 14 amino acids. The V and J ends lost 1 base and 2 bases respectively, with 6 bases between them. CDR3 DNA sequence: TGTGCCACCAGCAGAGGGCGGGGCAATCAGCCCCAGCATTTT. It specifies CATSRGRGNQPQHF.

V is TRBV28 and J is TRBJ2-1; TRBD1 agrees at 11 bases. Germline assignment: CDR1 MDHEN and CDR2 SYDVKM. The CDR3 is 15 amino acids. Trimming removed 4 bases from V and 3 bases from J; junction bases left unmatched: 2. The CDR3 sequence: CASSSDRGHYNEQFF. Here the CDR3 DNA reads TGTGCCAGCAGTTCGGACAGGGGGCACTACAATGAGCAGTTCTTC.

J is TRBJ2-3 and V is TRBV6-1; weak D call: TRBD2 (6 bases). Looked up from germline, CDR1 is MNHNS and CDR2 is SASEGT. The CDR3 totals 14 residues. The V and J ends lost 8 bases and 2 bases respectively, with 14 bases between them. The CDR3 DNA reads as TGTGCCAGCCCGGGGGATAGACCCACAGATACGCAGTATTTT. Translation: CASPGDRPTDTQYF.

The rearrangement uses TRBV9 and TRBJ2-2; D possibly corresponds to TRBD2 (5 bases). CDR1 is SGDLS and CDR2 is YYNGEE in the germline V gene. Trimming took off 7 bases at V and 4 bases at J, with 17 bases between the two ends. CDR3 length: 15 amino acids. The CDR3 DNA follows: TGTGCCAGCGGAGGTTCGATTCGGGGCACCGGGGAGCTGTTTTTT. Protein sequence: CASGGSIRGTGELFF.